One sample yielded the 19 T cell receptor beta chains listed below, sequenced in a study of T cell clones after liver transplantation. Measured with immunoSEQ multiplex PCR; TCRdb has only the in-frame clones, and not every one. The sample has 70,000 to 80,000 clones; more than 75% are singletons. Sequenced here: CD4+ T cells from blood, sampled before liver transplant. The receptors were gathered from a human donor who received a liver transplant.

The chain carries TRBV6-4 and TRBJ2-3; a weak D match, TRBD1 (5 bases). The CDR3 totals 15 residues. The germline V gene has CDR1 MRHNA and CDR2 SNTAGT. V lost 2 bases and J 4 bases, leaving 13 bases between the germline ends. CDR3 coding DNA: TGTGCCAGCAGTGACGGAAGAAGGGGTCCAGATACGCAGTATTTT. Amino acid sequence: CASSDGRRGPDTQYF.

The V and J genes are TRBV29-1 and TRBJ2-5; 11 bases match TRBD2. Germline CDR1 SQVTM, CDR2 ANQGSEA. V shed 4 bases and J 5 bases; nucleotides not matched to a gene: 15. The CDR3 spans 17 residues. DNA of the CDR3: TGCAGCGTTGTACCCCTTGCACTAGCGGGAGTCGGGGAGACCCAGTACTTC. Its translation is CSVVPLALAGVGETQYF.

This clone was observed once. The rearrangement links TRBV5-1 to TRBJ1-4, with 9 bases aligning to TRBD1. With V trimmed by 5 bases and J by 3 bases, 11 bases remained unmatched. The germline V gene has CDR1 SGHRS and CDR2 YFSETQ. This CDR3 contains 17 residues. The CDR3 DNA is TGCGCCAGCAGTTCAGGACAGGGGCTTCGGGCTAATGAAAAACTGTTTTTT. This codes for CASSSGQGLRANEKLFF.

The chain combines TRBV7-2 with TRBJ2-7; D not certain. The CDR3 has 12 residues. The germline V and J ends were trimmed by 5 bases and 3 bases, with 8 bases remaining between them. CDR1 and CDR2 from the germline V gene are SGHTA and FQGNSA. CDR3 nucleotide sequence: TGTGCCAGCAGCCTACCGGACTACGAGCAGTACTTC. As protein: CASSLPDYEQYF.

The CDR3 region is CASSRTGGYTGELFF. The CDR3 nucleotides read TGTGCCAGTAGTCGGACAGGGGGATACACCGGGGAGCTGTTTTTT. This chain connects TRBV19 to TRBJ2-2; 10 bases are shared with TRBD1. Trimming at V came to 5 bases and at J to 3 bases, leaving 3 bases not matched to a gene. Germline CDR1 is LNHDA and CDR2 is SQIVND (reference sequence). This CDR3 has 15 residues.

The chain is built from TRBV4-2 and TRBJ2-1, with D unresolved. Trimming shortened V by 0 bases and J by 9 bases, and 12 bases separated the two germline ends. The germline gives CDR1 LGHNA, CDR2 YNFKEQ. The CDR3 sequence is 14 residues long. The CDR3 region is CASSQDLHIREQFF. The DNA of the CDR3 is TGTGCCAGCAGCCAAGATCTCCATATCCGTGAGCAGTTCTTC.

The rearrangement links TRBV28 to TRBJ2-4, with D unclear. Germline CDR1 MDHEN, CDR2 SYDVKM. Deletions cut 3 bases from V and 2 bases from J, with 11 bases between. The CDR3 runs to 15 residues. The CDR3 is CASSLAIPSKNIQYF. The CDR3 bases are TGTGCCAGCAGTTTGGCCATACCCTCCAAAAACATTCAGTACTTC.

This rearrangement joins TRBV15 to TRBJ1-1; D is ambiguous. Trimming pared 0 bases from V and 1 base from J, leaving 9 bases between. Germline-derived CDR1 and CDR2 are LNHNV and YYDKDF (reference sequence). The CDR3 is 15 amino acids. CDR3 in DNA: TGTGCCACCAGCAGAGATTGGCGGTCGAACACTGAAGCTTTCTTT. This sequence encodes CATSRDWRSNTEAFF.

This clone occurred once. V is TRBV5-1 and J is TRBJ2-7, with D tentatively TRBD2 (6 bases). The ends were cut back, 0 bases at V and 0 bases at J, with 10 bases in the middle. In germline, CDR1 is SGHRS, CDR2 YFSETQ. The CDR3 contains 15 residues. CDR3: CASSLAGTSSYEQYF. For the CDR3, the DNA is TGCGCCAGCAGCTTGGCCGGGACTTCCTCCTACGAGCAGTACTTC.

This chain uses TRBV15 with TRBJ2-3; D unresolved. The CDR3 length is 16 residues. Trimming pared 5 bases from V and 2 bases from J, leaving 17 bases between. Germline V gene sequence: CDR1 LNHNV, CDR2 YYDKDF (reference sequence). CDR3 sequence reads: CATSGIGTSDTDTQYF. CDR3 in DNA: TGTGCCACCAGCGGAATCGGCACGAGCGACACAGATACGCAGTATTTT.

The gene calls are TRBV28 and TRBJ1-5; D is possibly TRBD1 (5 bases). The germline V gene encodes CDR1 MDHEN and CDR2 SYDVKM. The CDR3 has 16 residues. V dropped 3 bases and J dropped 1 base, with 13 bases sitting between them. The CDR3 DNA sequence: TGTGCCAGCAGTTTGGGAGGGGACGGAAGCAATCAGCCCCAGCATTTT. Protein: CASSLGGDGSNQPQHF.

CDR3 in DNA: TGCGCCAGCAGCTTGGCCTTCGGGGCGGGAGGAACAGATACGCAGTATTTT. Translating it yields CASSLAFGAGGTDTQYF. The rearrangement joins TRBV5-1 to TRBJ2-3; 8 nucleotides match TRBD2. J was trimmed by 3 bases and V by 0 bases; bases with no gene match: 9. CDR1 and CDR2 from the germline V gene are SGHRS and YFSETQ. This CDR3 spans 17 amino acids.

The CDR3 DNA reads TGTGCCAGCGGTCGTCGTAGCGCTAGCACAGATACGCAGTATTTT. Its translation is CASGRRSASTDTQYF. V is TRBV6-1 and J is TRBJ2-3, with D perhaps matching TRBD2 (5 bases). There are 15 residues in the CDR3. Germline loops: CDR1 MNHNS, CDR2 SASEGT. Trimming took off 8 bases at V and 0 bases at J, with 15 bases between the two ends.

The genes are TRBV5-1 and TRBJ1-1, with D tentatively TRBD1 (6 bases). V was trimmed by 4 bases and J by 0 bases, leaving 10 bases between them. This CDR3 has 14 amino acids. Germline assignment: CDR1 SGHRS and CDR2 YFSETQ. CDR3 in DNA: TGCGCCAGCAGCCCGTGGACAGTGAACACTGAAGCTTTCTTT. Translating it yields CASSPWTVNTEAFF. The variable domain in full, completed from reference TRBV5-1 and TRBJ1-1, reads KAGVTQTPRYLIKTRGQQVTLSCSPISGHRSVSWYQQTPGQGLQFLFEYFSETQRNKGNFPGRFSGRQFSNSRSEMNVSTLELGDSALYLCASSPWTVNTEAFFGQGTRLTVV.

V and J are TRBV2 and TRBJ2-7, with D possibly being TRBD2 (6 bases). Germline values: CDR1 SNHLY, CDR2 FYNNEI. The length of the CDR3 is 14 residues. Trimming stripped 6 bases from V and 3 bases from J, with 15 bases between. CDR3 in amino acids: CASSSLATLYEQYF. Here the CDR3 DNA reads TGTGCCAGCAGCTCACTAGCAACACTCTACGAGCAGTACTTC.

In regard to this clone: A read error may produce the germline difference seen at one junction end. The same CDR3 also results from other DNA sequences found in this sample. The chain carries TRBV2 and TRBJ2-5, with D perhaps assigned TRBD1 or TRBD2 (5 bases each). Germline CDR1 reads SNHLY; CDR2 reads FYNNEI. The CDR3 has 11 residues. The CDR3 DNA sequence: TGTGCCAGCAGTGTAGGGGAGACCCAATACTTC. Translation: CASSVGETQYF.

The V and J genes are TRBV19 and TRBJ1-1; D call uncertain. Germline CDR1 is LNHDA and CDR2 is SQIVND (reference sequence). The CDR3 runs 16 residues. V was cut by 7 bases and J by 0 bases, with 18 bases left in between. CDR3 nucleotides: TGTGCCAGTACCCCAGGAGGCAGGACCCTGAACACTGAAGCTTTCTTT. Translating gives CASTPGGRTLNTEAFF.

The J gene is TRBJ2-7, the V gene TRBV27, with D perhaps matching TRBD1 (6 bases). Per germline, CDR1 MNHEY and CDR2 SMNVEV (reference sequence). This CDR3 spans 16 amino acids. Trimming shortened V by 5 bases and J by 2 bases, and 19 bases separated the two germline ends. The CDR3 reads CASSPPPGTTPYEQYF. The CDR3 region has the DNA TGTGCCAGCAGTCCTCCCCCGGGGACAACCCCCTACGAGCAGTACTTC.

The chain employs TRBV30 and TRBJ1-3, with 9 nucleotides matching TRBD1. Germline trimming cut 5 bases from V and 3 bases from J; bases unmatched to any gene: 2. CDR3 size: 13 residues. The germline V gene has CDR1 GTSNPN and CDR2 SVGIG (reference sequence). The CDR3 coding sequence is TGTGCCTGGGGACAGGGGATTGGAAACACCATATATTTT. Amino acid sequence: CAWGQGIGNTIYF.